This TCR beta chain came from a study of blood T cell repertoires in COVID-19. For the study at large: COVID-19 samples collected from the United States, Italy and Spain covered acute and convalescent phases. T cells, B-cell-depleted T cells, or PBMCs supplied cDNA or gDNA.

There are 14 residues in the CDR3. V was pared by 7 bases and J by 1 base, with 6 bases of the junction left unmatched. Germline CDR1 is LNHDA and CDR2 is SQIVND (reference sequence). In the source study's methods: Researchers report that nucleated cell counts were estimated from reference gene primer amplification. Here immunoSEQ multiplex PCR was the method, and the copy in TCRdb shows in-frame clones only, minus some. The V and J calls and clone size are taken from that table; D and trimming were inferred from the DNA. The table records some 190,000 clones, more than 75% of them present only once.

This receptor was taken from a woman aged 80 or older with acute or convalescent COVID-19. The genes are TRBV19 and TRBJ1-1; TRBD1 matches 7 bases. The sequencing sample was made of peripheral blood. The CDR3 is CASKGQTQNTEAFF. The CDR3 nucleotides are TGTGCCAGTAAGGGACAGACACAGAACACTGAAGCTTTCTTT.